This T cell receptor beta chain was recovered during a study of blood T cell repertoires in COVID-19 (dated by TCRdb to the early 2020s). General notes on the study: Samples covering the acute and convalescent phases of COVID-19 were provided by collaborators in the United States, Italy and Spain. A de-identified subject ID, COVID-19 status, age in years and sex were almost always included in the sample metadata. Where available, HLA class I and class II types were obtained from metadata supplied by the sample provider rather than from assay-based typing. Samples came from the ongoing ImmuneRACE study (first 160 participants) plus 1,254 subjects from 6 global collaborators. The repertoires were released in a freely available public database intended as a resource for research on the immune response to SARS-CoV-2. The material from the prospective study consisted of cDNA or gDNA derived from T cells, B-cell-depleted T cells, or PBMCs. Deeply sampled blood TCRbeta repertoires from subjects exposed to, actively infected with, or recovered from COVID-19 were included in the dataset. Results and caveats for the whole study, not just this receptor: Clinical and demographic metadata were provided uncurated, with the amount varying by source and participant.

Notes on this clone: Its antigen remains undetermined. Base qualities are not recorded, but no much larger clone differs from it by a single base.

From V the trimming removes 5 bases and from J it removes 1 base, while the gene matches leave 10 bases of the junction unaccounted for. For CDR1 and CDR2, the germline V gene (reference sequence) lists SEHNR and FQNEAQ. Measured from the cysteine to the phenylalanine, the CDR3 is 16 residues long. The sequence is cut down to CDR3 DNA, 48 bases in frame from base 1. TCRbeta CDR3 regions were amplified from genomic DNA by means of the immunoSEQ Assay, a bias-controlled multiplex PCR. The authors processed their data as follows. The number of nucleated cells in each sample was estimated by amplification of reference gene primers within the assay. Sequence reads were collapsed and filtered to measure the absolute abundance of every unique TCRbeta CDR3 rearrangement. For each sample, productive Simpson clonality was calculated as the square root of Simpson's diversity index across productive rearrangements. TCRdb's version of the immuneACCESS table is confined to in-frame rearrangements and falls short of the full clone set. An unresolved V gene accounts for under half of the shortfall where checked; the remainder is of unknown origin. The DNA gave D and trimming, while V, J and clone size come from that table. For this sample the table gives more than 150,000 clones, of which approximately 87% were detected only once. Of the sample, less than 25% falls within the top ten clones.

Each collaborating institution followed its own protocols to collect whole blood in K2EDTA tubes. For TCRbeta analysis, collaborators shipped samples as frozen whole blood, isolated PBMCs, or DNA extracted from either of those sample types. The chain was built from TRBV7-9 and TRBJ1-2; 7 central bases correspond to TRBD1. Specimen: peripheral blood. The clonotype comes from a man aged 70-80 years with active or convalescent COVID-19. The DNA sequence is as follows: TGTGCCAGCAGCCCCCCCGGGACAGCTAATAACTATGGCTACACCTTC. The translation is CASSPPGTANNYGYTF.